One sample yielded the 5 T cell receptor beta chains listed below, sequenced in a study of cytomegalovirus exposure and HLA in healthy donors (TCRdb year 2017). The library was made by the immunoSEQ multiplex PCR assay. TCRdb's version of the immuneACCESS table is confined to in-frame rearrangements and falls short of the full clone set. An unresolved V gene accounts for under half of the shortfall where checked; the remainder is of unknown origin. A total of about 170,000 clones appear in this sample, roughly nine tenths of them only once. The top ten clonotypes cover around 6% of the sample. Sequenced input: PBMCs. These receptors were obtained from a woman aged 30 to 39 in good health and CMV-seronegative.

The V gene is TRBV5-6, the J gene TRBJ2-3; TRBD1 agrees at 7 bases. Per germline, CDR1 SGHDT and CDR2 YYEEEE. J lost 3 bases, V lost 4 bases, and 2 bases had no gene match. The CDR3 covers 13 residues. The chain's CDR3 is CASSDRVTDTQYF. The CDR3 bases are TGTGCCAGCAGCGACAGGGTAACAGATACGCAGTATTTT.

The chain is built from TRBV5-1 and TRBJ1-1; D is ambiguous. The V gene lost 0 bases and the J gene lost 6 bases, with 15 bases spanning the gap. The CDR3 has 15 amino acids. Germline CDR1 reads SGHRS; CDR2 reads YFSETQ. The chain's CDR3 is CASSLAAIGGSEAFF. The CDR3 DNA sequence: TGCGCCAGCAGCTTGGCCGCGATTGGAGGATCTGAAGCTTTCTTT.

The CDR3 protein is CASSYFSGSSTDTQYF. In DNA, the CDR3 is TGTGCCAGCAGTTATTTTAGCGGGTCGAGCACAGATACGCAGTATTTT. The chain has TRBV6-4 and TRBJ2-3; 7 bases agree with TRBD2. From germline, CDR1 is MRHNA and CDR2 SNTAGT. The CDR3 extends over 16 amino acids. Germline trimming cut 5 bases from V and 0 bases from J; bases unmatched to any gene: 8.

This clone was detected once. The rearrangement links TRBV27 to TRBJ2-1, with D perhaps matching TRBD2 (5 bases). The V gene lost 8 bases and the J gene lost 5 bases, with 10 bases spanning the gap. This CDR3 comprises 12 residues. In germline, CDR1 is MNHEY, CDR2 SMNVEV (reference sequence). As DNA, the CDR3 is TGTGCCAGCGGCGGGCCGGACAATGAGCAGTTCTTC. Translated, it gives CASGGPDNEQFF.

The V gene is TRBV9, the J gene TRBJ2-2; D gene uncertain. CDR1 SGDLS and CDR2 YYNGEE come from the germline V gene. V lost 0 bases and J 11 bases, leaving 5 bases between the germline ends. This CDR3 contains 11 residues. The CDR3, as DNA: TGTGCCAGCAGCGTAGATGGTGAGCTGTTTTTT. Residues: CASSVDGELFF.